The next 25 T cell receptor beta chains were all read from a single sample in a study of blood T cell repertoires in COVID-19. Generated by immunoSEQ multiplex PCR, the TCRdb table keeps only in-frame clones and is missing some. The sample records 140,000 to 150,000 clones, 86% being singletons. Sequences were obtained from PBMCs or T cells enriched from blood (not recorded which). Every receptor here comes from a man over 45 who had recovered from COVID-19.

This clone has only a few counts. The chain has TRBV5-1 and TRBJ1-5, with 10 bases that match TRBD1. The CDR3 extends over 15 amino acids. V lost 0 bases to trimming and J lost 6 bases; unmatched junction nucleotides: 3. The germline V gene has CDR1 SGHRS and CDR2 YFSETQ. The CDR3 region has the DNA TGCGCCAGCAGCTTGGGACAGGGGGCGGGTCAGCCCCAGCATTTT. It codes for CASSLGQGAGQPQHF.

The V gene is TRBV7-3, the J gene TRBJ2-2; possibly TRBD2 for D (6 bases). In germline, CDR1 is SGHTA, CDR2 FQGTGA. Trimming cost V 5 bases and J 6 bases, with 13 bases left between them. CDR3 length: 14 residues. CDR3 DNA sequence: TGTGCCAGCAGCCAAACGGAGGGTTCCGGGGAGCTGTTTTTT. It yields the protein CASSQTEGSGELFF.

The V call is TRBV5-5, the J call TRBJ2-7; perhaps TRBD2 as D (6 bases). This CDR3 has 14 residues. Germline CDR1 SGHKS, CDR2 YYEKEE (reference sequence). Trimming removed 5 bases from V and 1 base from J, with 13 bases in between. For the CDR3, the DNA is TGTGCCAGCAGGTATAGCGGAACTTCCTACGAGCAGTACTTC. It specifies CASRYSGTSYEQYF.

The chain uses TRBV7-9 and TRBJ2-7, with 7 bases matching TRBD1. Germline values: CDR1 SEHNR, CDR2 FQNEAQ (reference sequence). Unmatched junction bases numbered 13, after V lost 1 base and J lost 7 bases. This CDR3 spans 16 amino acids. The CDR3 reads CASSLVYKGSRGEQYV. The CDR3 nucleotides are TGTGCCAGCAGCTTAGTCTACAAGGGCTCCAGGGGGGAGCAGTACGTC.

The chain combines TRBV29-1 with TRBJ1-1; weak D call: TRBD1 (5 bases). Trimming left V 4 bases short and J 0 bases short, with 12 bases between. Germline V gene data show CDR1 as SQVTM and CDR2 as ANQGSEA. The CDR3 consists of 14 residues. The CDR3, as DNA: TGCAGCGTTGTCCCCGAAGGGGTGAACACTGAAGCTTTCTTT. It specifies CSVVPEGVNTEAFF.

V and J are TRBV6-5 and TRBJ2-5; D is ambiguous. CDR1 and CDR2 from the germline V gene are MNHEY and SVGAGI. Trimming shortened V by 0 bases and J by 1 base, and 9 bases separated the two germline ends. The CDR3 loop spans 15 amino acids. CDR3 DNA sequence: TGTGCCAGCAGTTACTCCCTTGGGCCCCAAGAGACCCAGTACTTC. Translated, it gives CASSYSLGPQETQYF.

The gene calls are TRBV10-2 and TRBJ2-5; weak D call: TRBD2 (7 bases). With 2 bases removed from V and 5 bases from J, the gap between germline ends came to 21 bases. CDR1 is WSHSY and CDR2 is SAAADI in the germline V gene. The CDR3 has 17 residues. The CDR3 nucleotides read TGCGCCAGCAGTGAGGTGGGGGCGGGGGTCACCCGGGAGACCCAGTACTTC. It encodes CASSEVGAGVTRETQYF.

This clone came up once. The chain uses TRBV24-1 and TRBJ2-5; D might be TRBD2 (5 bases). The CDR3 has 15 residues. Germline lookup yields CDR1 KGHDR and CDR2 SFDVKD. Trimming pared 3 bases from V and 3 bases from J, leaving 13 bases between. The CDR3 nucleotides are TGTGCCACCAGTGATCGTACTAGAGCGGAAGAGACCCAGTACTTC. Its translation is CATSDRTRAEETQYF.

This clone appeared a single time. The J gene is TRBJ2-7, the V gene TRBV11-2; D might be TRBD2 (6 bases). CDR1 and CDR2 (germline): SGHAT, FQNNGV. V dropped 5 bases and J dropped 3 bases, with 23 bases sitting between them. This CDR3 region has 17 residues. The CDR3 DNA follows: TGTGCCAGCAGCCGGTCGGTCGGGGGTTTCGGTCGCTACGAGCAGTACTTC. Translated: CASSRSVGGFGRYEQYF. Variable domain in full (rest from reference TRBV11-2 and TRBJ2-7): EAGVAQSPRYKIIEKRQSVAFWCNPISGHATLYWYQQILGQGPKLLIQFQNNGVVDDSQLPKDRFSAERLKGVDSTLKIQPAKLEDSAVYLCASSRSVGGFGRYEQYFGPGTRLTVT.

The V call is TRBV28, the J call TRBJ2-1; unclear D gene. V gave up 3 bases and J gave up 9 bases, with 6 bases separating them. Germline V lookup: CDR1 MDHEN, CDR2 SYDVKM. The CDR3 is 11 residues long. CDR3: CASSFGLEQFF. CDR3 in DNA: TGTGCCAGCAGTTTTGGGCTTGAGCAGTTCTTC.

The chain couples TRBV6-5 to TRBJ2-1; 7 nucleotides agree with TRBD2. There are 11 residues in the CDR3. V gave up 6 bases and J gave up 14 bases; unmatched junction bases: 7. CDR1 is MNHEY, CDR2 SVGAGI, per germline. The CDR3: CASSLGGMEFF. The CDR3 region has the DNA TGTGCCAGCAGCCTGGGGGGGATGGAGTTCTTC.

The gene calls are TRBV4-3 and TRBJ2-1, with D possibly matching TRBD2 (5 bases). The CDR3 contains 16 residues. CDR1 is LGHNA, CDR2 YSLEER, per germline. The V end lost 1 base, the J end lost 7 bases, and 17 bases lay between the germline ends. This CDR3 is CASSQGLGLPGNEQFF. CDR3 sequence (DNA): TGCGCCAGCAGCCAAGGTCTGGGCCTACCGGGGAATGAGCAGTTCTTC.

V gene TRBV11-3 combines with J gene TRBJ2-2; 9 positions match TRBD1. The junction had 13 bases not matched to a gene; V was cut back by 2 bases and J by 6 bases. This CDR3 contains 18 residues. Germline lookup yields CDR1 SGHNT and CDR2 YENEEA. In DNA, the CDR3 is TGTGCCAGCAGCTTAAGCGGGCACAGGGGGCGAGGGTCCGGGGAGCTGTTTTTT. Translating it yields CASSLSGHRGRGSGELFF.

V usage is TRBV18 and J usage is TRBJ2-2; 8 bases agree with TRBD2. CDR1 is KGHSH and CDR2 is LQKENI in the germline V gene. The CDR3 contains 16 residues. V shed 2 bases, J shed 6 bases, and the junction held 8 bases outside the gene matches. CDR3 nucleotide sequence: TGTGCCAGCTCACCAGTACAGCGGGAGAGGTCCGGGGAGCTGTTTTTT. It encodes CASSPVQRERSGELFF.

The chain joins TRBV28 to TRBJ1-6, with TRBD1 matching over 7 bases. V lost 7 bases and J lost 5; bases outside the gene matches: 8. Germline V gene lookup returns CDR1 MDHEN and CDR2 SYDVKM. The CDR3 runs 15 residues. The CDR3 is CASKQGGQNNSPLHF. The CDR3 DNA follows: TGTGCCAGCAAACAAGGGGGACAGAATAATTCACCCCTCCACTTT.

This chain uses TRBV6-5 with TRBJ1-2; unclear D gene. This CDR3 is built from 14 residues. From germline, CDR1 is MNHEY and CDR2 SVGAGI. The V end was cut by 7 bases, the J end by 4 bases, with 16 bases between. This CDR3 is CASTRARLGYGYTF. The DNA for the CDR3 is TGTGCCAGCACGCGGGCTCGGCTAGGCTATGGCTACACCTTC.

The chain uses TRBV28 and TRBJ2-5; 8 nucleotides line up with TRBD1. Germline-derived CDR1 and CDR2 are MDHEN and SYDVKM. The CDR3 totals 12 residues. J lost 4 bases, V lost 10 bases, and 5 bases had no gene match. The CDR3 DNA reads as TGTGCCATCGCAGGGGGCTTAGAGACCCAGTACTTC. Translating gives CAIAGGLETQYF.

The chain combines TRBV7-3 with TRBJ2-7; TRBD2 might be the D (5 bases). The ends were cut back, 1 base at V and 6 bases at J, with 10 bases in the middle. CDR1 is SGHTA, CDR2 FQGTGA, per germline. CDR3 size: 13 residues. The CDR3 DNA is TGTGCCAGCAGCTTAATTGAGGGAGTCGAGCAGTACTTC. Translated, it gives CASSLIEGVEQYF.

In DNA, the CDR3 is TGTGCCAGCAGTTTTATGACTAATGAAAAACTGTTTTTT. This gives the protein CASSFMTNEKLFF. This sequence joins TRBV12-3 or TRBV12-4 and TRBJ1-4; D is unclear. V was clipped by 3 bases and J by 2 bases, with 4 bases between them. There are 13 residues in the CDR3.

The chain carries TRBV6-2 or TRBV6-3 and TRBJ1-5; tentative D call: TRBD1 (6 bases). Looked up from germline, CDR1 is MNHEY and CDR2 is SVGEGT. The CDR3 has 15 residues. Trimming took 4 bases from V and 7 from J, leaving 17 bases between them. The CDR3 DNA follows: TGTGCCAGCAGTTTAATGGACAGCACCCACCAGCCCCAGCATTTT. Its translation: CASSLMDSTHQPQHF.

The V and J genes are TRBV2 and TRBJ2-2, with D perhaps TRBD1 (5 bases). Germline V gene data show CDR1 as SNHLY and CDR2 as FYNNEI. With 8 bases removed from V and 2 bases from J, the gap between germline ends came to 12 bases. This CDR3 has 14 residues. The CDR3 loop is CASGRTRNTGELFF. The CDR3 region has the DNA TGTGCCAGCGGCCGGACAAGAAACACCGGGGAGCTGTTTTTT.

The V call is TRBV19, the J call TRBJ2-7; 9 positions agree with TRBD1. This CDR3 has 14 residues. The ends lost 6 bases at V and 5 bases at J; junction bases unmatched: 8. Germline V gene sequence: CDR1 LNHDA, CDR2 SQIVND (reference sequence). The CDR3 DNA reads TGTGCCAGTAGGCAAACCGGGACAGGGAACGAGCAGTACTTC. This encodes CASRQTGTGNEQYF.

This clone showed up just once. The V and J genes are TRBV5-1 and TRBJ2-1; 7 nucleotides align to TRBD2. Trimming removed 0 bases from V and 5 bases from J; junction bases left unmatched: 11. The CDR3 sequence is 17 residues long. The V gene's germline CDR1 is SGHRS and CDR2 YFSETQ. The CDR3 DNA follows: TGCGCCAGCAGCTTGGGGGGTTCCGGGAGGACCCACAATGAGCAGTTCTTC. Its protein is CASSLGGSGRTHNEQFF.

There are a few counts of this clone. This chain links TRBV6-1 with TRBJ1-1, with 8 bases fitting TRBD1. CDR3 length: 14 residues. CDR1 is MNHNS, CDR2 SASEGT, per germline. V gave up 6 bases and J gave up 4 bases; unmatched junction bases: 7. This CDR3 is CASSTTGVGTEAFF. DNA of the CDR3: TGTGCCAGCAGCACGACAGGGGTGGGCACTGAAGCTTTCTTT.

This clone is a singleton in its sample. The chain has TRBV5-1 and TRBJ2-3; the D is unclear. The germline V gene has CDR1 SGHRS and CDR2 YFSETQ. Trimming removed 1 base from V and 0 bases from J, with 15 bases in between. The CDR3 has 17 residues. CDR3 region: CASSLYSRASSTDTQYF. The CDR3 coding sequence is TGCGCCAGCAGCTTGTACTCCCGCGCGTCAAGCACAGATACGCAGTATTTT.